This T cell receptor beta chain was identified during a study of blood T cell repertoires in COVID-19. Study-wide background: PBMCs, B-cell-depleted T cells, or T cells provided the cDNA or gDNA that made up the material.

Some clones are missing from TCRdb's copy, which holds only in-frame ones; the method was immunoSEQ multiplex PCR. The sample comprises roughly 180,000 clones, approximately 86% of which are singletons, and around 0.99% rests with the top ten. Germline V gives CDR1 LNHDA, CDR2 SQIVND (reference sequence). The V end was cut by 1 base, the J end by 4 bases, with 8 bases between. The CDR3 totals 14 residues. Specimen: peripheral blood. The chain recombines TRBV19 with TRBJ1-5; D is uncertain. This receptor was identified in a man aged 18 to 35 with acute or convalescent COVID-19. This CDR3 reads CASSIVTENQPQHF. The DNA of the CDR3 is TGTGCCAGTAGTATAGTTACAGAAAATCAGCCCCAGCATTTT.